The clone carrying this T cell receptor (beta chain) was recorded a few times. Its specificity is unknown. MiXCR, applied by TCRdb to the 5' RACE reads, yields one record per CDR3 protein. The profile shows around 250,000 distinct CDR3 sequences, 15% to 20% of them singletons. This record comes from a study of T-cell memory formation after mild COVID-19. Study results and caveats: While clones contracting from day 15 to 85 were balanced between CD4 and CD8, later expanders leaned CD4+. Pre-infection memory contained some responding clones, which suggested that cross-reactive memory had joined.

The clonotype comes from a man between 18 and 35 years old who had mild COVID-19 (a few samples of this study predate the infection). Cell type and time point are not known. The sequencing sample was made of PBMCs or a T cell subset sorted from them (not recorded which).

Here the CDR3 reads CASSTIQGYEQYV. In DNA form, the CDR3 reads TGTGCCAGCAGTACCATCCAGGGCTACGAGCAGTACGTC. This rearrangement joins TRBV28 to TRBJ2-7; possibly TRBD1 for D (5 bases). Germline V lookup: CDR1 MDHEN, CDR2 SYDVKM. The CDR3 extends over 13 amino acids. The V and J ends lost 5 bases and 3 bases respectively, with 11 bases between them.